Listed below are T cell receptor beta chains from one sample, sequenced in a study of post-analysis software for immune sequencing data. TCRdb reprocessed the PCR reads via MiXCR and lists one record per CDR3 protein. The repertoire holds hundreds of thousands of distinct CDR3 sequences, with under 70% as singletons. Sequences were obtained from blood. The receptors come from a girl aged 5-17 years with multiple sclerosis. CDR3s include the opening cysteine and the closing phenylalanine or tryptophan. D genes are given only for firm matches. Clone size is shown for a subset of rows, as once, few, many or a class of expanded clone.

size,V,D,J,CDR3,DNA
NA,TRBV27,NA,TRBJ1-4,CASSSSGTWGEKRFF,TGTGCCAGCAGTTCCTCCGGGACTTGGGGTGAAAAACGGTTTTTT
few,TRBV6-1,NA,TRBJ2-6,CASTLGGSGANVLTF,TGTGCCAGCACCTTGGGGGGCTCTGGGGCCAACGTCCTGACTTTC
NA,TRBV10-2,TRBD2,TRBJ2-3,CASSDPGLAVTDTQYF,TGCGCCAGCAGTGATCCGGGACTAGCGGTCACAGATACGCAGTATTTT
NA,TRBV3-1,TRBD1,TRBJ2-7,CASSQDDRAYEQYF,TGTGCCAGCAGCCAAGACGACAGGGCCTACGAGCAGTACTTC
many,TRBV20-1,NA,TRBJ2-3,CSVLPGDTQYF,TGCAGCGTTTTACCCGGGGATACGCAGTATTTT
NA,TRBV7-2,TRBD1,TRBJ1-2,CASSLSLSDRTYGYTF,TGTGCCAGCAGCTTATCTTTATCGGACAGGACCTATGGCTACACCTTC
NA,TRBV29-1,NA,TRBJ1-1,CSVMPGTEAFF,TGCAGCGTTATGCCGGGCACTGAAGCTTTCTTT
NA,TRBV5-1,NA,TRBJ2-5,CASSLEQTTQYF,TGCGCCAGCAGCTTGGAGCAAACGACCCAGTACTTC
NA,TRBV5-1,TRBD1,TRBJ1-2,CVSSFDRGFGGYTF,TGCGTCAGCAGCTTTGACAGGGGGTTCGGGGGCTACACCTTC
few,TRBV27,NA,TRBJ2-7,CASRFRDSYEQYF,TGTGCCAGCCGCTTCAGGGATTCCTACGAGCAGTACTTC
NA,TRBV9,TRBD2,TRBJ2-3,CASSVQPWTSGKTDTQYF,TGTGCCAGCAGCGTCCAACCCTGGACTAGCGGGAAGACAGATACGCAGTATTTT
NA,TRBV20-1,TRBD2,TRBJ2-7,CSAAGVAGAGQYF,TGCAGTGCTGCAGGCGTAGCGGGAGCCGGGCAGTACTTC
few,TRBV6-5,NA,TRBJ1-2,CASSYSMVEGYTF,TGTGCCAGCAGTTACTCCATGGTGGAGGGCTACACCTTC
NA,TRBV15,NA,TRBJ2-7,CATSRDLRGVNEQYF,TGTGCCACCAGCAGAGATTTGAGGGGGGTCAATGAGCAGTACTTC
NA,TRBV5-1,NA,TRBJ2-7,CASSNRDNSYEQYF,TGCGCCAGCAGCAACCGGGACAACTCCTACGAGCAGTACTTC
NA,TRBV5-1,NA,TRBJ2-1,CASSTGIYNEQFF,TGCGCCAGCAGCACTGGTATCTACAATGAGCAGTTCTTC
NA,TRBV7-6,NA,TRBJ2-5,CASSFDRGKTQETQYF,TGTGCCAGCAGCTTTGATCGCGGCAAGACCCAAGAGACCCAGTACTTC
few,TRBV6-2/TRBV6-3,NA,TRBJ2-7,CASRRAALDGGEQYF,TGTGCCAGCAGGAGAGCTGCCCTTGATGGGGGCGAGCAGTACTTC
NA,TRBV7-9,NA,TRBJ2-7,CASSWAGNEQYF,TGTGCCAGCAGCTGGGCAGGGAACGAGCAGTACTTC
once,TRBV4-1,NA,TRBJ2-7,CASSHPPRDEQYF,TGCGCCAGCAGCCATCCCCCCAGGGACGAGCAGTACTTC
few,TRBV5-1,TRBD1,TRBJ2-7,CASSVRDSTYEQYF,TGCGCCAGCAGCGTCCGGGACAGTACCTACGAGCAGTACTTC
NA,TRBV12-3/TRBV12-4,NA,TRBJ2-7,CATQPGLGSYEQYF,TGTGCCACCCAGCCGGGACTGGGCTCCTACGAGCAGTACTTC
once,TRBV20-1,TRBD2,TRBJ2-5,CSARDYRTSGRIETQYF,TGCAGTGCTAGAGATTACAGGACTAGCGGGAGGATAGAGACCCAGTACTTC
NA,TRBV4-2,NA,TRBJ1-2,CASSQETENYGYTF,TGTGCCAGCAGCCAAGAAACTGAGAACTATGGCTACACCTTC
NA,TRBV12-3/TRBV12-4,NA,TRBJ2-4,CASTSDLKNIQYF,TGTGCCAGCACTAGCGACCTCAAAAACATTCAGTACTTC
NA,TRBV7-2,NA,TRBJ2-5,CASSLDAQVAETQYF,TGTGCCAGCAGCTTAGACGCCCAGGTTGCCGAGACCCAGTACTTC
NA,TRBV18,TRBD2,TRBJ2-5,CASSPPSGRPVETQYF,TGTGCCAGCTCACCACCTAGCGGGAGGCCGGTAGAGACCCAGTACTTC
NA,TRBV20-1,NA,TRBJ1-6,CSARDWQGYNSPLHF,TGCAGTGCTAGAGATTGGCAGGGCTATAATTCACCCCTCCACTTT
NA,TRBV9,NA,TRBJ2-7,CASSPEGTYEQYF,TGTGCCAGCAGCCCAGAGGGTACCTACGAGCAGTACTTC
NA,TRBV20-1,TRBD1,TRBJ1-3,CSAPRQGANTIYF,TGCAGTGCTCCCCGACAGGGGGCAAACACCATATATTTT
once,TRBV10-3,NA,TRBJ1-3,CAIVSSGNTVYF,TGTGCCATCGTCAGCTCTGGAAACACCGTATATTTT
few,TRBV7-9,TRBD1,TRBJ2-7,CASSLQTGDEQYF,TGTGCCAGCAGCTTACAGACAGGGGACGAGCAGTACTTC
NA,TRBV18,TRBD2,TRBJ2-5,CASSPPRGGATEQYF,TGTGCCAGCTCACCACCGCGCGGGGGGGCCACTGAGCAGTACTTC
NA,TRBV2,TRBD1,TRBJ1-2,CASGGQGKVGYTF,TGTGCCAGCGGTGGACAGGGGAAGGTTGGCTACACCTTC
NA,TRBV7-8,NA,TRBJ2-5,CASSLLTGGLQETQYF,TGTGCCAGCAGCTTACTAACGGGGGGCCTCCAAGAGACCCAGTACTTC
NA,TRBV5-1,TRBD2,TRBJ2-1,CASSWDSGGPRNEQFF,TGCGCCAGCAGCTGGGATAGCGGGGGGCCGCGGAATGAGCAGTTCTTC
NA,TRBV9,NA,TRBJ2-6,CASSPRGQASTNVLTF,TGTGCCAGCAGCCCCCGCGGGCAGGCGTCGACCAACGTCCTGACTTTC
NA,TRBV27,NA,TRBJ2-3,CASSLFLPGDTQYF,TGTGCCAGCAGTTTATTCCTCCCCGGAGATACGCAGTATTTT
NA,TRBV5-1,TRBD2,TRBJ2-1,CASSQEAGAFNEQFF,TGCGCCAGCAGCCAAGAAGCGGGAGCATTCAATGAGCAGTTCTTC
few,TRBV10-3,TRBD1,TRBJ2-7,CAISESGQGVKGYEQYF,TGTGCCATCAGTGAGTCCGGACAGGGAGTGAAGGGGTACGAGCAGTACTTC
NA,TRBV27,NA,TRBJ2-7,CASALRVSYEQYF,TGTGCCAGCGCCCTTAGGGTCAGCTACGAGCAGTACTTC
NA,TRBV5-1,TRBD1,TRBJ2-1,CASSLARDSLKNEQFF,TGCGCCAGCAGCTTGGCCCGGGACAGTTTAAAGAATGAGCAGTTCTTC
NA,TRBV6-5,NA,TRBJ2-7,CASARWGYEQYF,TGTGCCAGCGCAAGGTGGGGGTACGAGCAGTACTTC
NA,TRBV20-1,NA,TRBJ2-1,CSANLGPSYNEQFF,TGCAGTGCTAACCTCGGACCATCCTACAATGAGCAGTTCTTC
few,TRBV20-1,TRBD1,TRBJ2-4,CSARTGFKNIQYF,TGCAGTGCTAGGACAGGGTTCAAAAACATTCAGTACTTC
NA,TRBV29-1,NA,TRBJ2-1,CSVELASEQFF,TGCAGCGTTGAATTAGCGAGTGAGCAGTTCTTC
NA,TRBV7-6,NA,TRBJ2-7,CASSVGGSYNEQYF,TGTGCCAGCAGCGTCGGGGGCTCCTACAATGAGCAGTACTTC
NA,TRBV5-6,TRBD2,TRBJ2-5,CASSLHRGLAGGKTQYF,TGTGCCAGCAGCTTACACCGTGGACTAGCGGGAGGAAAGACCCAGTACTTC
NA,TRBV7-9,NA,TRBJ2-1,CATFELGVGSEQFF,TGTGCCACCTTCGAACTCGGGGTCGGGAGTGAGCAGTTCTTC
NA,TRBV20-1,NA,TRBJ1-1,CSAREQVMNTEAFF,TGCAGTGCTAGAGAGCAGGTCATGAACACTGAAGCTTTCTTT
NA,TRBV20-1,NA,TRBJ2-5,CSARKGLDKTETQYF,TGCAGTGCTAGGAAGGGACTCGACAAGACTGAGACCCAGTACTTC
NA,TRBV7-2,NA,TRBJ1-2,CASSSQSNYGYTF,TGTGCCAGCAGCTCCCAGTCTAACTATGGCTACACCTTC
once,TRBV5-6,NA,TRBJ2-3,CASSLATGRADTQYF,TGTGCCAGCAGCTTGGCTACAGGGAGGGCAGATACGCAGTATTTT
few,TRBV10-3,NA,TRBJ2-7,CASAVGTSLEQYF,TGTGCCTCCGCGGTCGGGACATCACTCGAGCAGTACTTC
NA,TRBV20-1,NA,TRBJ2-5,CSASLAGKETQYF,TGCAGTGCTAGTCTGGCGGGGAAAGAGACCCAGTACTTC
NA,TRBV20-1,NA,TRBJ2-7,CSASMGSPYEQYF,TGCAGTGCTAGTATGGGCAGCCCCTACGAGCAGTACTTC
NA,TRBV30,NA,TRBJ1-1,CAWSAGRTEAFF,TGTGCCTGGAGTGCCGGGCGGACTGAAGCTTTCTTT